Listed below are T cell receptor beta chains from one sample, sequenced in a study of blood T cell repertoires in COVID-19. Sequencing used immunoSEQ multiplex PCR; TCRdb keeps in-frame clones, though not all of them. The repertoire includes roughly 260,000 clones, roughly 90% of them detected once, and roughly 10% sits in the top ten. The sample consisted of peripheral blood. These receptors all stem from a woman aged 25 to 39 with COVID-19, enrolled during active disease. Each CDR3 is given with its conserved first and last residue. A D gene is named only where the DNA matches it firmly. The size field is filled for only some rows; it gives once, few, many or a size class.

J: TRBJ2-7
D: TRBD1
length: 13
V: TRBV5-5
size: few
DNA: TGTGCCAGCAGTCTTGACAGGGCCGGCGAGCAGTACTTC
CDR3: CASSLDRAGEQYF

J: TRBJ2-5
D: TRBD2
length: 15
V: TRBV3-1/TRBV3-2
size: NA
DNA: TGTGCCAGCAGCCTCGGCTGGCGGGAGCGGGAGACCCAGTACTTC
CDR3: CASSLGWRERETQYF

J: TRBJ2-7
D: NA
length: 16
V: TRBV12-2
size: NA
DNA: TGTGCAAGTCGCTTAGCTCTAGCGGGAAACTCCTACGAGCAGTACTTC
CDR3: CASRLALAGNSYEQYF

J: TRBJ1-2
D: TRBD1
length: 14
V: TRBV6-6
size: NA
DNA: TGTGCCAGCAGCAGGGGGTTATCTTACTATGGCTACACCTTC
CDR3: CASSRGLSYYGYTF

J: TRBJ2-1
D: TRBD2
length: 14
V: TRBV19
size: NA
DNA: TGTGCCAGTAGTGCTAGCGGGAGGGCCGGTGAGCAGTTCTTC
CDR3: CASSASGRAGEQFF

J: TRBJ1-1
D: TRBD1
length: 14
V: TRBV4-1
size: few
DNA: TGCGCCAGCAGCAGAGGACAGGTCCCCCCTGAAGCTTTCTTT
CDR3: CASSRGQVPPEAFF

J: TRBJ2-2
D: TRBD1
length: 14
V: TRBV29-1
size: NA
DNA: TGCAGCGTTCGGACAGGGGTGGACACCGGGGAGCTGTTTTTT
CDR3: CSVRTGVDTGELFF

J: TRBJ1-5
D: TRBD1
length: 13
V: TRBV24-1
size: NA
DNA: TGTGCCACCAGGGGACAGGGCAATCAGCCCCAGCATTTT
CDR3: CATRGQGNQPQHF

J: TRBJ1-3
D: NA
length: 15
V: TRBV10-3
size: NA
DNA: TGTGCCATCAGGGGGACACCAAGCTCTGGAAACACCATATATTTT
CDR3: CAIRGTPSSGNTIYF

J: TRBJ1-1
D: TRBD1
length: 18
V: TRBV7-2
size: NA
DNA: TGTGCCAGCAGCCTAGTAAGGAGACAGGGGGCCAGGAACACTGAAGCTTTCTTT
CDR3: CASSLVRRQGARNTEAFF

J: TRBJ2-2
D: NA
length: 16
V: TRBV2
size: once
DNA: TGTGCCAGCAACCCTACTGGGGCACCAAACACCGGGGAGCTGTTTTTT
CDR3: CASNPTGAPNTGELFF

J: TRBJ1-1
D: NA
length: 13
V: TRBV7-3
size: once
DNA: TGTGCCAGCAGCTTAAGGAGCCGCACTGAAGCTTTCTTT
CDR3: CASSLRSRTEAFF

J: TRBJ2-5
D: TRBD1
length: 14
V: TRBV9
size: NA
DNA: TGTGCCAGCAGCGCCACAGGGGTGGAAGAGACCCAGTACTTC
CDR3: CASSATGVEETQYF

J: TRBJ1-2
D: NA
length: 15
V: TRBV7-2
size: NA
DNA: TGTGCCAGCAGCTTAAGTGGCGGGGGATACTATGGCTACACCTTC
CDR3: CASSLSGGGYYGYTF

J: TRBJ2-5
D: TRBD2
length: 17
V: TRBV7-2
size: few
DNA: TGTGCCAGCAGCCCGGGACTAGCGGGGGGGGTCCAAGAGACCCAGTACTTC
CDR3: CASSPGLAGGVQETQYF

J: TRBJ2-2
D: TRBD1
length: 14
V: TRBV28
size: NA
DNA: TGTGCCAGCAGCCCACAGGGGGCGACCGGGGAGCTGTTTTTT
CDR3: CASSPQGATGELFF

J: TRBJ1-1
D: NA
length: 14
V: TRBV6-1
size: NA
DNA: TGTGCCAGCAGTGAAGCGGGGGGGCACACTGAAGCTTTCTTT
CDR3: CASSEAGGHTEAFF

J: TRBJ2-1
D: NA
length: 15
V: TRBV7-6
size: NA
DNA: TGTGCCAGCAGCTTATTGAGAGGGTCCTACAATGAGCAGTTCTTC
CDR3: CASSLLRGSYNEQFF

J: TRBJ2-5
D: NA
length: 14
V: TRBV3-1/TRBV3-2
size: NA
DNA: TGTGCCAGCAGCCAATCGGAGGGGCGGGAGACCCAGTACTTC
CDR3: CASSQSEGRETQYF

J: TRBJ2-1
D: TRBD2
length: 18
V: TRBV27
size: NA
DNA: TGTGCCAGCAGTTTATTTTACCCGACTAGCGGGAGAGGGAATGAGCAGTTCTTC
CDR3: CASSLFYPTSGRGNEQFF

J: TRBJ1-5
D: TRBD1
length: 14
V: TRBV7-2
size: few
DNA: TGTGCCAGCAGCTTGACAGGGTACAATCAGCCCCAGCATTTT
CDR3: CASSLTGYNQPQHF

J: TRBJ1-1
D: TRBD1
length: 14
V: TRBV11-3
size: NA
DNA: TGTGCCAGCAGCCTACGACAGGGGTACACTGAAGCTTTCTTT
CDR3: CASSLRQGYTEAFF

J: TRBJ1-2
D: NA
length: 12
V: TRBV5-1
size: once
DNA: TGCGCCTCTCGGGGGGCCAACTATGGCTACACCTTC
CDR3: CASRGANYGYTF

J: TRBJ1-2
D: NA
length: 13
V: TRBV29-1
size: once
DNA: TGCAGCGTTGAAGTCGTCGGTAGGGGTGCCTACACCTTC
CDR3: CSVEVVGRGAYTF

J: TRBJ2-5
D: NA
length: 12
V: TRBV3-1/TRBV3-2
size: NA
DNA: TGTGCCAGCAGCCCTCCCGGAGAGACCCAGTACTTC
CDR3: CASSPPGETQYF

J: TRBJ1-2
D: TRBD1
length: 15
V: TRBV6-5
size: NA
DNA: TGTGCCAGCAGTTACTCCCGACAGGGGCAGGACGGCTACACCTTC
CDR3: CASSYSRQGQDGYTF

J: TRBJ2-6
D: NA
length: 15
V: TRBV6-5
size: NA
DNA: TGTGCCAGCAGTTCACAGGTCTCTGGGGCCAACGTCCTGACTTTC
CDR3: CASSSQVSGANVLTF

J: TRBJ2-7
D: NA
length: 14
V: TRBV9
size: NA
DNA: TGTGCCAGCACCCCTGGGCAGGGTACCTACGAGCAGTACTTC
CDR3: CASTPGQGTYEQYF

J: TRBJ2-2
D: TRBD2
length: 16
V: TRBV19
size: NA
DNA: TGTGCCAGTAGTATACCAGCGGGAGCGAACACCGGGGAGCTGTTTTTT
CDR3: CASSIPAGANTGELFF

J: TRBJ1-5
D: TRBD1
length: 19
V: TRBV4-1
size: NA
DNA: TGCGCCAGCAGCCGGGAGACCGGGACAGTAAGAAATAGCAATCAGCCCCAGCATTTT
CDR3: CASSRETGTVRNSNQPQHF

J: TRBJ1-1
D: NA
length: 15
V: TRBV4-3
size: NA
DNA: TGCGCCAGCAGCCGCTCTTGGGAGGAGAACACTGAAGCTTTCTTT
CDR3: CASSRSWEENTEAFF

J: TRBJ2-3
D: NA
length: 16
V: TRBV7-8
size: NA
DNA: TGTGCCAGCATCCCCCGCGGGTGGCGTGACACAGATACGCAGTATTTT
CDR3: CASIPRGWRDTDTQYF

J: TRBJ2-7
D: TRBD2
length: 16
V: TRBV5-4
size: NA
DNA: TGTGCCAGCAGCTTGGGGACTAGCGGGATAGCTTACGAGCAGTACTTC
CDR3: CASSLGTSGIAYEQYF

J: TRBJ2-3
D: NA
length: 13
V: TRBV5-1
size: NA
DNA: TGCGCCAGCAGCGCGCTGTTCGCAGATACGCAGTATTTT
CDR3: CASSALFADTQYF

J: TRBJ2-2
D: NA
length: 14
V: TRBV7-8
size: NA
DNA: TGTGCCAGCAGCTTAGCGGCCAACACCGGGGAGCTGTTTTTT
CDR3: CASSLAANTGELFF

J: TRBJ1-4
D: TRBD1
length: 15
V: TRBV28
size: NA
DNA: TGTGCCAGCAGTACAACAGGGGTTTCTAATGAAAAACTGTTTTTT
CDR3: CASSTTGVSNEKLFF

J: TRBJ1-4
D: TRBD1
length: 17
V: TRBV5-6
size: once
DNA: TGTGCCAGCAGCTTGGACAGGGGGCTATCAACTAATGAAAAACTGTTTTTT
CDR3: CASSLDRGLSTNEKLFF

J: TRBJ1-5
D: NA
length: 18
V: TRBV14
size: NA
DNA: TGTGCCAGCAGCCAACACGGCGGAGAGAGGCTATGGAATCAGCCCCAGCATTTT
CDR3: CASSQHGGERLWNQPQHF

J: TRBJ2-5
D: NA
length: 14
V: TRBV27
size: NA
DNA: TGTGCCAGCAGTCCACGGGACTTAGGGGAGACCCAGTACTTC
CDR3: CASSPRDLGETQYF

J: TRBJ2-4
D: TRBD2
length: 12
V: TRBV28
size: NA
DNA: TGTGCCAGCACGTCTAGCGGGAACATTCAGTACTTC
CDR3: CASTSSGNIQYF

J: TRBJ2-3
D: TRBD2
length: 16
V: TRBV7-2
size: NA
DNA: TGTGCCAGCAGCCCACCGGGGGGAGGTAGCGGGAGTACGCAGTATTTT
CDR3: CASSPPGGGSGSTQYF

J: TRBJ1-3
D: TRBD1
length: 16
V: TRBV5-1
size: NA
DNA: TGCGCCAGCAGCTCGGGGAGGACAGGGGTTGGAAACACCATATATTTT
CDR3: CASSSGRTGVGNTIYF

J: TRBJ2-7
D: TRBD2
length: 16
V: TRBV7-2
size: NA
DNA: TGTGCCAGCAGCTTACCGGGACTAGCGGTTACCTACGAGCAGTACTTC
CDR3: CASSLPGLAVTYEQYF

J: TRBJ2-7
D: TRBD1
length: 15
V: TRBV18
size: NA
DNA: TGTGCCAGCTCGTCGGTCGGGACAGGGCAATACGAGCAGTACTTC
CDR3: CASSSVGTGQYEQYF

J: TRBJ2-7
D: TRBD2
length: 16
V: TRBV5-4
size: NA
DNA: TGTGCCAGCAGCCGAATCATAGCGGGATCGACTCACGAGCAGTACTTC
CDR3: CASSRIIAGSTHEQYF

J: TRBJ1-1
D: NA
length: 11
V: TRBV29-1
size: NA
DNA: TGCAGCGTTGAATGGCAGACTGAAGCTTTCTTT
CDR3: CSVEWQTEAFF

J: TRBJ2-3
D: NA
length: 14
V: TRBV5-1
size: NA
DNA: TGCGCCAGCACCCCGGGACTGATCACAGATACGCAGTATTTT
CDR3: CASTPGLITDTQYF

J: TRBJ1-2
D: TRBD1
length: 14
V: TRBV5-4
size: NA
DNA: TGTGCCAGCAGCTCGGGACAGGCCAACTATGGCTACACCTTC
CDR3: CASSSGQANYGYTF

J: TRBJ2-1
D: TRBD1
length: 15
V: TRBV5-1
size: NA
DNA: TGCGCCAGCAGCCTTCGGACAGGCCTGTACAATGAGCAGTTCTTC
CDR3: CASSLRTGLYNEQFF

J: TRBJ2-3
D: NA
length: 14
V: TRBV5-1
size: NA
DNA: TGCGCCAGCAGCTTGTCCCCGGGCACAGATACGCAGTATTTT
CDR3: CASSLSPGTDTQYF

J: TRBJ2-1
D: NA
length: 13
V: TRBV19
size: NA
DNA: TGTGCCAGCTTGGGGCGGGACAGCAATGAGCAGTTCTTC
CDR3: CASLGRDSNEQFF

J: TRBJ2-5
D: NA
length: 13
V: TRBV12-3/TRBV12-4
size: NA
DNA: TGTGCCAGCAGCCACGTTGGGCGGGGGACCCAGTACTTC
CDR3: CASSHVGRGTQYF

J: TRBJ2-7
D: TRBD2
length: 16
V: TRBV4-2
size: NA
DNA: TGTGCCAGCAGCCAAGAGATTAGCGGGAGTCTCAACGAGCAGTATTTC
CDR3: CASSQEISGSLNEQYF

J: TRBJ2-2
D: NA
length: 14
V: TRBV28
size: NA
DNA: TGTGCCAGCAGTTTATCAGGGAACACCGGGGAGCTGTTTTTT
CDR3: CASSLSGNTGELFF

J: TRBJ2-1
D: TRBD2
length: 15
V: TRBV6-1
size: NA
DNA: TGTGCCAGCAGTGAAATGGCGGGAGGGCCCTATGAGCAGTTCTTC
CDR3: CASSEMAGGPYEQFF

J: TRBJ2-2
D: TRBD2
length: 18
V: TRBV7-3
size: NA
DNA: TGTGCCTCACATCAGCCGAATTGGCGGGAGGGCCAAACCGGGGAGCTGTTTTTT
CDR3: CASHQPNWREGQTGELFF

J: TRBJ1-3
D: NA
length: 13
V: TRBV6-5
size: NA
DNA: TGTGCCAGCATGGACGGGACTGGAAACACCATATATTTT
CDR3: CASMDGTGNTIYF

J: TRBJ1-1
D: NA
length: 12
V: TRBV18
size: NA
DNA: TGTGCCAGCTCACCGGCAGGGTATGAAGCTTTCTTT
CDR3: CASSPAGYEAFF